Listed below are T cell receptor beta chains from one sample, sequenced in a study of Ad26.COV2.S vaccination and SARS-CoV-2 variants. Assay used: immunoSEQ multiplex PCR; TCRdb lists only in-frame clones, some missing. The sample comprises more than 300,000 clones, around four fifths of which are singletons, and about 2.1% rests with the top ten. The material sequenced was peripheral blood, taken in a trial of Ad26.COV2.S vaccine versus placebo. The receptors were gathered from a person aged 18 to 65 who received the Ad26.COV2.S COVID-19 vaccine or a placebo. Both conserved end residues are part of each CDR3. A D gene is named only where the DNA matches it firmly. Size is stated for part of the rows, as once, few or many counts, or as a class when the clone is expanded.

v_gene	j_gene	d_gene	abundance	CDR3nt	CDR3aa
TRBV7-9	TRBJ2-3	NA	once	TGTGCCAGCAGCTTAGCTATAGGAGGGCCGACCACAGATACGCAGTATTTT	CASSLAIGGPTTDTQYF
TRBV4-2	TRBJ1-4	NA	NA	TGTGCCAGCAGCCAAGGCGCCCCGGGGGTTAATGAAAAACTGTTTTTT	CASSQGAPGVNEKLFF
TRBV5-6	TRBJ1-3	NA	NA	TGTGCCAGCAGCTTGGATGTCTCTGGAAACACCATATATTTT	CASSLDVSGNTIYF
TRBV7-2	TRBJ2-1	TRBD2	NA	TGTGCCAGCAGCGTCAGCGGGGGGGCTAAAAATGAGCAGTTCTTC	CASSVSGGAKNEQFF
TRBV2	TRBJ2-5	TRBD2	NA	TGTGCCAGCAAGGGGACTAGCGACCAAGAGACCCAGTACTTC	CASKGTSDQETQYF
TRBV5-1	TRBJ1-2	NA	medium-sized	TGCGCCAGCAGCTTGGGCACCCACTATGGCTACACCTTC	CASSLGTHYGYTF
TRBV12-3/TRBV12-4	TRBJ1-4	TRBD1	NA	TGTGCCAGCAGTTGGGGACAGACTGAAAAACTGTTTTTT	CASSWGQTEKLFF
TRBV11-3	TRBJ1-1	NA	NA	TGTGCCAGCAGCTCCCTCCGGCTTACGGGACGAATAGCTTTCTTT	CASSSLRLTGRIAFF
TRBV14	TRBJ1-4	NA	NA	TGTGCCAGCAGCCAAGACGGGGGCTTGACTAATGAAAAACTGTTTTTT	CASSQDGGLTNEKLFF
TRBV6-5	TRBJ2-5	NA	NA	TGTGCCAGCAGTCGGACAGCCGACGATAAAGAGACCCAGTACTTC	CASSRTADDKETQYF
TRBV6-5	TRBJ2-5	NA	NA	TGTGCCAGCAGTCGACTCGGCGGCCAAGAGACCCAGTACTTC	CASSRLGGQETQYF
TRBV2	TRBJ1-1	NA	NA	TGTGCCAGCAGTCGATACACTGAAGCTTTCTTT	CASSRYTEAFF
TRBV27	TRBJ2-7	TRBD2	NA	TGTGCCAGCCTCCTTCTAGCGGGGGGGCCGAAGGAGCAGTACTTC	CASLLLAGGPKEQYF
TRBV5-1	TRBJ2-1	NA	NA	TGCGCCAGCAGCTTGAACGGGGGTGGGTCCTACAATGAGCAGTTCTTC	CASSLNGGGSYNEQFF
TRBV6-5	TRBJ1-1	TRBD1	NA	TGTGCCAGCAGTAGAGGGGGACAGGGGGGAACTGAAGCTTTCTTT	CASSRGGQGGTEAFF
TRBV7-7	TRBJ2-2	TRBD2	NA	TGTGCCAGCAGCTTAGATGTTTACGGGGGGGGCACCGGGGAGCTGTTTTTT	CASSLDVYGGGTGELFF
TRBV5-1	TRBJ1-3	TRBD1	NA	TGCGCCAGCAAAGTGGTGCCGGACAGGGGAAACACCATATATTTT	CASKVVPDRGNTIYF
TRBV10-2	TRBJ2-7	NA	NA	TGCGCCAGCAGTGTTTCCGGAGGCTACGAGCAGTACTTC	CASSVSGGYEQYF
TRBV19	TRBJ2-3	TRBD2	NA	TGTGCCAGTAGTCTAGTGGCTAGCGGGATCACAGATACGCAGTATTTT	CASSLVASGITDTQYF
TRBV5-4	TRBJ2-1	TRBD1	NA	TGTGCCAGCAGCTTGGACAGGGGAAACAATGAGCAGTTCTTC	CASSLDRGNNEQFF
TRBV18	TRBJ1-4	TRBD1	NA	TGTGCCAGCTCACCTCCGAGGAGGGGGCCTAATGAAAAACTGTTTTTT	CASSPPRRGPNEKLFF
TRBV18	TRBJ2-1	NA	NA	TGTGCCAGCTCACCACTCGACAGGAGCTCCTACAATGAGCAGTTCTTC	CASSPLDRSSYNEQFF
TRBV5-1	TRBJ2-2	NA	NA	TGCGCCAGCAGCACAACCGGGACAAGGCCGACCGGGGAGCTGTTTTTT	CASSTTGTRPTGELFF